A single sample is the source of the 4 T cell receptor beta chains below, sequenced in a study of blood T cell repertoires in COVID-19. TCRdb's copy holds only in-frame clones and misses some; the assay was immunoSEQ multiplex PCR. The table records 52,000 or so clones, approximately 80% of them present only once. The sample comprised peripheral blood. These receptor sequences come from a human donor in a cohort sampled during active COVID-19.

In its sample, this clone was seen many times. J is TRBJ1-1 and V is TRBV11-2; 7 positions match TRBD1. V dropped 4 bases and J dropped 4; count of bases not matched to a gene: 9. Germline-derived CDR1 and CDR2 are SGHAT and FQNNGV. The CDR3 is 15 residues long. CDR3 nucleotide sequence: TGTGCCAGCAGCTCGAACTACAGGGGAGCCACTGAAGCTTTCTTT. It specifies CASSSNYRGATEAFF.

J is TRBJ2-3 and V is TRBV14; 9 nucleotides match TRBD2. Germline CDR1 reads SGHDN; CDR2 reads FVKESK. With 0 bases clipped from V and 4 bases from J, the junction kept 8 bases outside the gene matches. The CDR3 is 17 amino acids. The CDR3, as DNA: TGTGCCAGCAGCCAAGATCTGGGCGGGGGGGTTGCAGATACGCAGTATTTT. It codes for CASSQDLGGGVADTQYF. The full variable domain, completed using reference TRBV14 and TRBJ2-3, is EAGVTQFPSHSVIEKGQTVTLRCDPISGHDNLYWYRRVMGKEIKFLLHFVKESKQDESGMPNNRFLAERTGGTYSTLKVQPAELEDSGVYFCASSQDLGGGVADTQYFGPGTRLTVL.

The rearrangement joins TRBV28 to TRBJ2-2; tentatively, D is TRBD2 (7 bases). The CDR3 extends over 18 amino acids. Germline V gives CDR1 MDHEN, CDR2 SYDVKM. Trimming took 2 bases from V and 0 from J, leaving 16 bases between them. The CDR3: CASSLGGAWGPNTGELFF. The CDR3 DNA follows: TGTGCCAGCAGTTTAGGGGGGGCCTGGGGTCCGAACACCGGGGAGCTGTTTTTT.

The chain links TRBV19 to TRBJ1-2; TRBD1 aligns across 8 bases. V was pared by 4 bases and J by 4 bases, with 23 bases of the junction left unmatched. Germline CDR1 reads LNHDA; CDR2 reads SQIVND (reference sequence). The length of the CDR3 is 20 residues. CDR3 sequence: CASSTYASGTGGTMGYGYTF. CDR3 nucleotide sequence: TGTGCCAGTAGTACCTACGCCTCTGGGACAGGTGGAACCATGGGCTATGGCTACACCTTC.